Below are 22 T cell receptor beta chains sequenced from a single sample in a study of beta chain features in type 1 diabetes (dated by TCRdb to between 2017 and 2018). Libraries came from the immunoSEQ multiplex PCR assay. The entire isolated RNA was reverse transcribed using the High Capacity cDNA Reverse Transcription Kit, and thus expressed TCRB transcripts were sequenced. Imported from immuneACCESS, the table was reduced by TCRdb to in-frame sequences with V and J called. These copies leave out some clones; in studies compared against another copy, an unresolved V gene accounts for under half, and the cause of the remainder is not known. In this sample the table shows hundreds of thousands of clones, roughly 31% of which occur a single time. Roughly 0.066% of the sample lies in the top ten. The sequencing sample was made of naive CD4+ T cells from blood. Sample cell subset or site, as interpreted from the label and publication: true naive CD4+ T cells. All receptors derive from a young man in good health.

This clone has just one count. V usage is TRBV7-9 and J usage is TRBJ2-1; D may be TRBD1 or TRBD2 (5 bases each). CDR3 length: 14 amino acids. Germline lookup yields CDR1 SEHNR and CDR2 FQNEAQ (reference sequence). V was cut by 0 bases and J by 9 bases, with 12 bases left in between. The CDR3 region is CASSLAGVGAEQFF. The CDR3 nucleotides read TGTGCCAGCAGCTTAGCTGGCGTCGGGGCTGAGCAGTTCTTC.

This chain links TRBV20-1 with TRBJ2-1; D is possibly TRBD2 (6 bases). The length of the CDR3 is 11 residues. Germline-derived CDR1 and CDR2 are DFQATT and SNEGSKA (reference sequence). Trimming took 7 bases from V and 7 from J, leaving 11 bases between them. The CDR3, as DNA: TGCAGTGAGGGCGGGGTAAATGAGCAGTTCTTC. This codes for CSEGGVNEQFF.

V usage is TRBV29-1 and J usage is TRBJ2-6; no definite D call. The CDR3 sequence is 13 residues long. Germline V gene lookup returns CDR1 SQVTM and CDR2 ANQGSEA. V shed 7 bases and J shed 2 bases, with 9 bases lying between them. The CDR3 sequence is CSGGGTGANVLTF. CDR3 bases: TGCAGCGGTGGCGGAACTGGGGCCAACGTCCTGACTTTC.

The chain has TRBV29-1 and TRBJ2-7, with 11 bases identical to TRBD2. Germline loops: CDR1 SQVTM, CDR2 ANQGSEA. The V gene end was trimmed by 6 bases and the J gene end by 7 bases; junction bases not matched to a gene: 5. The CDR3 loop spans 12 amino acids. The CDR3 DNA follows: TGCAGCGTGAGACTAGCGGGGTCGGAGCAGTACTTC. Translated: CSVRLAGSEQYF.

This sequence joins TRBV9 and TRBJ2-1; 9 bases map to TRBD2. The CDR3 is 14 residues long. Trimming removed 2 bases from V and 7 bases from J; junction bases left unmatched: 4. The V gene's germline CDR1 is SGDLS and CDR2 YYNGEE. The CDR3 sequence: CASSVETSGNEQFF. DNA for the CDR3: TGTGCCAGCAGCGTTGAGACTAGCGGAAATGAGCAGTTCTTC.

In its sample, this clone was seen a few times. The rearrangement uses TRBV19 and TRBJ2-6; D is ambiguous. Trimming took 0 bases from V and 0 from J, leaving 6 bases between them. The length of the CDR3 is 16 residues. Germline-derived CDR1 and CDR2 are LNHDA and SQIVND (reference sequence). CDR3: CASSIDRPSGANVLTF. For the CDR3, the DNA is TGTGCCAGTAGTATAGATCGTCCCTCTGGGGCCAACGTCCTGACTTTC.

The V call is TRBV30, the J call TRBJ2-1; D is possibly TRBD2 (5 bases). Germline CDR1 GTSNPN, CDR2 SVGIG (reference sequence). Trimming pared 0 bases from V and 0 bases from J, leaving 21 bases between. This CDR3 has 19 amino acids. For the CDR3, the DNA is TGTGCCTGGAGTGTATATAGCGCGAGGGTGGGTAGCTCCTACAATGAGCAGTTCTTC. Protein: CAWSVYSARVGSSYNEQFF.

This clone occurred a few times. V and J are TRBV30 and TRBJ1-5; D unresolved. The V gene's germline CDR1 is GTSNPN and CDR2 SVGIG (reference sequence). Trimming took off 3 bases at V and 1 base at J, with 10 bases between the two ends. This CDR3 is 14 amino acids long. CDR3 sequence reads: CAWRDVGSNQPQHF. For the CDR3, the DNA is TGTGCCTGGAGGGACGTGGGGAGCAATCAGCCCCAGCATTTT.

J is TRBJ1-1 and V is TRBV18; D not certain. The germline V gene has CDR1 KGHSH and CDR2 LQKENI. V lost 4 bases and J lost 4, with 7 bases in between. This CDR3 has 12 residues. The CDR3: CASSRGGTEAFF. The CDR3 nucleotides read TGTGCCAGCTCACGCGGAGGCACTGAAGCTTTCTTT.

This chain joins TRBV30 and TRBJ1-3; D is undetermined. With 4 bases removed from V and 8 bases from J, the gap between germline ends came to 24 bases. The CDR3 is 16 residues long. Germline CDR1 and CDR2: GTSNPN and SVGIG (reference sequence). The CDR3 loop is CAWTSLTWVNRDTIYF. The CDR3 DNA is TGTGCCTGGACTTCCCTCACGTGGGTAAATCGAGACACCATATATTTT.

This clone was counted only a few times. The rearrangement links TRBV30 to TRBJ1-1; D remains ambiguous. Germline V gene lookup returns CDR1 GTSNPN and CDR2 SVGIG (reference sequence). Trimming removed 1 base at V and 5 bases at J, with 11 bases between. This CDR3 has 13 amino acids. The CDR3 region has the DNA TGTGCCTGGAGTGCGGGCGGGCGAACTGAAGCTTTCTTT. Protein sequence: CAWSAGGRTEAFF.

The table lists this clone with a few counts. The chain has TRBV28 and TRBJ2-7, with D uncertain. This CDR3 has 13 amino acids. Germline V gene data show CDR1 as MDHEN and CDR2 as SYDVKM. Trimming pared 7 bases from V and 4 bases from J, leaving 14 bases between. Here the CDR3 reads CASNNRANYEQYF. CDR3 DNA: TGTGCCAGCAACAACCGGGCGAATTACGAGCAGTACTTC.

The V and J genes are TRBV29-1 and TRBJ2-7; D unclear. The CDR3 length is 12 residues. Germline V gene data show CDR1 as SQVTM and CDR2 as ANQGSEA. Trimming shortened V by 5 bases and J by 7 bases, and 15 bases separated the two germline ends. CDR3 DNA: TGCAGCGTTTTGGGCCTCTCAGCGGAGCAGTACTTC. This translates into CSVLGLSAEQYF.

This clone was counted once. CDR3 amino acids: CASSYPRVGEQFF. In DNA form, the CDR3 reads TGTGCCAGCAGCTACCCCCGCGTGGGGGAGCAGTTCTTC. The rearrangement links TRBV7-9 to TRBJ2-1; D is unresolved. The CDR3 runs 13 residues. In germline, CDR1 is SEHNR, CDR2 FQNEAQ (reference sequence). The germline V and J ends were trimmed by 4 bases and 10 bases, with 14 bases remaining between them.

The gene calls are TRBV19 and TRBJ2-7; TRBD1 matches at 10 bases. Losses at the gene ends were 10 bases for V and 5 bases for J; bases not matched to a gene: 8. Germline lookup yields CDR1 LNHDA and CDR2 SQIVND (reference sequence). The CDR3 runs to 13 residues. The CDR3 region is CATQRDRGHEQYF. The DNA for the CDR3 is TGTGCCACCCAAAGGGACAGGGGCCACGAGCAGTACTTC.

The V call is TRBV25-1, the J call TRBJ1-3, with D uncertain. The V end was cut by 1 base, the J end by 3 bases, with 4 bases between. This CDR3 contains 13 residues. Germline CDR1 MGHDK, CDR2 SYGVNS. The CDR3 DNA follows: TGTGCCAGCAGTGAATTCGGTGGAAACACCATATATTTT. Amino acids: CASSEFGGNTIYF.

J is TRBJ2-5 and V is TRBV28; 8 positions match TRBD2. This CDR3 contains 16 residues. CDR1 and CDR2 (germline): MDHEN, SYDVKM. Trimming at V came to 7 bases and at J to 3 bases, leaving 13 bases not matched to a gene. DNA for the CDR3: TGTGCCAGCACCGAGGGGGTAGCGGGAAATAAAGAGACCCAGTACTTC. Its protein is CASTEGVAGNKETQYF.

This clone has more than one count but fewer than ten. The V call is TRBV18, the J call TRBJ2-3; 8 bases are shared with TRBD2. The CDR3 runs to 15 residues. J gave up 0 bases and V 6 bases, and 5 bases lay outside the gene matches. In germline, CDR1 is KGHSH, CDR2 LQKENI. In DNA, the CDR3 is TGTGCCAGCTCTCCCGGGACTAGGAGCACAGATACGCAGTATTTT. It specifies CASSPGTRSTDTQYF.

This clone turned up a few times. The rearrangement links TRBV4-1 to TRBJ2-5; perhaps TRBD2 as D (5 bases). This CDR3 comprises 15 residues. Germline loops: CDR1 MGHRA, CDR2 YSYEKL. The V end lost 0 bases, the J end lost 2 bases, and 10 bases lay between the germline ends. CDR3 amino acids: CASSQDGIVQETQYF. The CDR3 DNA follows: TGCGCCAGCAGCCAAGACGGGATAGTGCAAGAGACCCAGTACTTC.

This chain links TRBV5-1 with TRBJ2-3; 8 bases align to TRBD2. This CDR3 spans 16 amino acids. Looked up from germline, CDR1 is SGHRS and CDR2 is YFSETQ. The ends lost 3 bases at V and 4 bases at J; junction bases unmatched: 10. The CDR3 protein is CASSSGTRSLADTQYF. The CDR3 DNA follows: TGCGCCAGCAGCTCCGGGACTAGAAGTTTGGCAGATACGCAGTATTTT.

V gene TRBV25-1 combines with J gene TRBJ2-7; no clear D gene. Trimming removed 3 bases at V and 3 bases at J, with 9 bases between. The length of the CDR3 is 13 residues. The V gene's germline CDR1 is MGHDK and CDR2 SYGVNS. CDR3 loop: CASSESQVYEQYF. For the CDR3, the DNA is TGTGCCAGCAGTGAGTCGCAGGTCTACGAGCAGTACTTC.

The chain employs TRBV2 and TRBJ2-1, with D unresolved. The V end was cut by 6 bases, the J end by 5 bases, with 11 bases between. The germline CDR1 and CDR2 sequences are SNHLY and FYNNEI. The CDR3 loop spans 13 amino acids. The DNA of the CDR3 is TGTGCCAGCAGCCTAGAGACCCACAATGAGCAGTTCTTC. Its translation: CASSLETHNEQFF. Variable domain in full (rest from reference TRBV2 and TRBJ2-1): EPEVTQTPSHQVTQMGQEVILRCVPISNHLYFYWYRQILGQKVEFLVSFYNNEISEKSEIFDDQFSVERPDGSNFTLKIRSTKLEDSAMYFCASSLETHNEQFFGPGTRLTVL.